Below are 28 T cell receptor beta chains sequenced from a single sample in a study of blood T cell repertoires in COVID-19. TCRdb keeps only in-frame clones here, not all; method: immunoSEQ multiplex PCR. The sample contains 300,000 to 400,000 clones, about 90% of which appear only once. The specimen was peripheral blood. These TCRs come from a woman aged 55-70 years with COVID-19, enrolled during active disease.

This clone was found once. The rearrangement joins TRBV6-5 to TRBJ2-5; a possible D gene is TRBD1 (5 bases). The CDR3 has 15 amino acids. The V and J ends lost 4 bases and 1 base respectively, with 13 bases between them. The germline CDR1 and CDR2 sequences are MNHEY and SVGAGI. As DNA, the CDR3 is TGTGCCAGCAGTTCCAAGACAGCCCCCCAAGAGACCCAGTACTTC. Protein: CASSSKTAPQETQYF.

As DNA, the CDR3 is TGTGCCAGCAGCTTGCGAGCGGCACAGAAAAACATTCAGTACTTC. This codes for CASSLRAAQKNIQYF. The chain carries TRBV5-5 and TRBJ2-4; D perhaps matches TRBD2 (5 bases). V shed 1 base and J shed 4 bases, with 12 bases lying between them. The CDR3 totals 15 residues. Per the germline V gene, CDR1 is SGHKS and CDR2 is YYEKEE (reference sequence). Combining the CDR3 with reference TRBV5-5 and TRBJ2-4 gives the whole variable domain DAGVTQSPTHLIKTRGQQVTLRCSPISGHKSVSWYQQVLGQGPQFIFQYYEKEERGRGNFPDRFSARQFPNYSSELNVNALLLGDSALYLCASSLRAAQKNIQYFGAGTRLSVL.

In this sample, this clone turned up a few times. The CDR3, as DNA: TGCGCCAGCAGTACCGGGACAGGGGTCCAAGAGACCCAGTACTTC. This gives the protein CASSTGTGVQETQYF. The chain joins TRBV4-1 to TRBJ2-5, with TRBD1 matching over 10 bases. After removal of 6 bases from V and 1 base from J, the junction contained 5 bases not matched to a gene. Germline CDR1 MGHRA, CDR2 YSYEKL. CDR3 length: 15 amino acids.

The chain links TRBV18 to TRBJ2-7, with TRBD1 matching 7 bases. Per the germline V gene, CDR1 is KGHSH and CDR2 is LQKENI. The CDR3 runs 12 residues. The ends lost 4 bases at V and 6 bases at J; junction bases unmatched: 3. CDR3 sequence (DNA): TGTGCCAGCTCACGGGGACAGACCGAGCAGTACTTC. This encodes CASSRGQTEQYF.

This chain uses TRBV13 with TRBJ1-4, with D hard to call. Trimming removed 6 bases at V and 1 base at J, with 12 bases between. The CDR3 length is 15 residues. Per the germline V gene, CDR1 is PRHDT and CDR2 is FYEKMQ (reference sequence). The CDR3 reads CASSARTETNEKLFF. Written as DNA, the CDR3 is TGTGCCAGCAGTGCCCGAACTGAAACTAATGAAAAACTGTTTTTT.

This clone was detected a few times. The V and J genes are TRBV7-6 and TRBJ2-7; D is perhaps TRBD1 (6 bases). CDR1 and CDR2 from the germline V gene are SGHVS and FNYEAQ. Trimming left V 5 bases short and J 6 bases short, with 23 bases between. The CDR3 runs to 16 residues. DNA of the CDR3: TGTGCCAGCAGCGCCGCCGCCGGGACACATCTAGGCGAGCAGTACTTC. Translation: CASSAAAGTHLGEQYF.

The rearrangement uses TRBV19 and TRBJ2-7; D is possibly TRBD1 (6 bases). Trimming took 8 bases from V and 6 from J, leaving 20 bases between them. Germline V gene data show CDR1 as LNHDA and CDR2 as SQIVND (reference sequence). This CDR3 is 14 amino acids long. The CDR3 DNA sequence: TGTGCCAGTTCTAGCCGGACAGCCCTAGGCGAGCAGTACTTC. Translation gives CASSSRTALGEQYF.

The chain couples TRBV3-1 (or the pseudogene TRBV3-2) to TRBJ2-1; maybe TRBD1 (5 bases). Germline V gene data show CDR1 as LGHDT and CDR2 as YNNKEL (reference sequence). The CDR3 covers 13 residues. Deletions cut 5 bases from V and 10 bases from J, with 15 bases between. The CDR3 sequence is CASSGDDSDEQFF. DNA of the CDR3: TGTGCCAGCAGCGGTGATGACAGTGACGAGCAGTTCTTC.

The chain uses TRBV10-1 and TRBJ1-1, with unresolved D. Germline V CDR1 and CDR2: WNHNN, SYGVQD (reference sequence). There are 13 residues in the CDR3. V lost 2 bases and J 1 base, leaving 5 bases between the germline ends. CDR3 sequence reads: CASSELANTEAFF. In DNA form, the CDR3 reads TGCGCCAGCAGTGAGCTGGCGAACACTGAAGCTTTCTTT.

This clone appeared a single time. The chain uses TRBV11-2 and TRBJ2-2; 8 bases align to TRBD1. From germline, CDR1 is SGHAT and CDR2 FQNNGV. The CDR3 length is 17 residues. Germline trimming cut 5 bases from V and 0 bases from J; bases unmatched to any gene: 8. The CDR3 sequence: CASSLAGTGANTGELFF. CDR3 sequence (DNA): TGTGCCAGCAGCCTCGCCGGGACAGGTGCGAACACCGGGGAGCTGTTTTTT.

The chain has TRBV14 and TRBJ1-1; a possible D gene is TRBD1 (5 bases). The germline CDR1 and CDR2 sequences are SGHDN and FVKESK. The CDR3 runs to 15 residues. The V gene lost 3 bases and the J gene lost 3 bases, with 14 bases spanning the gap. The CDR3 spells CASSHFRVVDTEAFF. The CDR3 DNA follows: TGTGCCAGCAGCCACTTCAGGGTTGTGGACACTGAAGCTTTCTTT.

The chain links TRBV19 to TRBJ2-2, with unresolved D. The length of the CDR3 is 14 residues. Trimming stripped 2 bases from V and 1 base from J, with 5 bases between. The germline gives CDR1 LNHDA, CDR2 SQIVND (reference sequence). CDR3: CASSIIRNTGELFF. The CDR3 nucleotides are TGTGCCAGTAGTATAATCAGGAACACCGGGGAGCTGTTTTTT.

V is TRBV19 and J is TRBJ1-5; D perhaps matches TRBD1 (5 bases). The V end was cut by 5 bases, the J end by 0 bases, with 14 bases between. The CDR3 length is 16 residues. Germline V gene lookup returns CDR1 LNHDA and CDR2 SQIVND (reference sequence). In DNA, the CDR3 is TGTGCCAGTAGTTCGCGGAAGGGGTATAGCAATCAGCCCCAGCATTTT. Protein: CASSSRKGYSNQPQHF. The variable domain in full, with the rest retrieved from reference TRBV19 and TRBJ1-5, is DGGITQSPKYLFRKEGQNVTLSCEQNLNHDAMYWYRQDPGQGLRLIYYSQIVNDFQKGDIAEGYSVSREKKESFPLTVTSAQKNPTAFYLCASSSRKGYSNQPQHFGDGTRLSIL.

V usage is TRBV10-3 and J usage is TRBJ2-7; TRBD2 aligns across 7 bases. V lost 3 bases and J lost 0; bases outside the gene matches: 5. The CDR3 sequence is 15 residues long. The germline CDR1 and CDR2 sequences are ENHRY and SYGVKD. The CDR3 DNA is TGTGCCATCAGTGAAAGCGGGGTGAGCTCCTACGAGCAGTACTTC. The encoded protein is CAISESGVSSYEQYF.

The chain employs TRBV7-9 and TRBJ2-5; 11 nucleotides agree with TRBD1. The CDR3 loop spans 15 amino acids. Germline CDR1 and CDR2: SEHNR and FQNEAQ (reference sequence). J was trimmed by 4 bases and V by 3 bases; bases with no gene match: 4. The CDR3 here is CASSLDRGRRETQYF. The CDR3 nucleotides read TGTGCCAGCAGCTTGGACAGGGGGCGTCGAGAGACCCAGTACTTC.

The rearrangement joins TRBV28 to TRBJ1-1; a weak D match, TRBD1 (5 bases). This CDR3 has 14 amino acids. V dropped 4 bases and J dropped 1 base, with 10 bases sitting between them. CDR1 MDHEN and CDR2 SYDVKM come from the germline V gene. CDR3 sequence reads: CASSYQGGNTEAFF. CDR3 bases: TGTGCCAGCAGTTATCAGGGAGGGAACACTGAAGCTTTCTTT.

The chain joins TRBV18 to TRBJ1-5; possibly TRBD1 for D (6 bases). The germline CDR1 and CDR2 sequences are KGHSH and LQKENI. This CDR3 comprises 12 residues. The ends were cut back, 8 bases at V and 5 bases at J, with 10 bases in the middle. The CDR3 sequence: CASKGGDQPQHF. CDR3 in DNA: TGTGCCAGCAAGGGGGGGGATCAGCCCCAGCATTTT.

This clone was picked up one time. The V and J genes are TRBV24-1 and TRBJ2-3, with 8 bases aligning to TRBD1. This CDR3 is 16 amino acids long. Germline-derived CDR1 and CDR2 are KGHDR and SFDVKD. The V and J ends lost 5 bases and 4 bases, in that order; junction bases with no gene match: 10. CDR3 sequence (DNA): TGTGCCACCAGTGCGGGGACAGGTCCGGCCCCAGATACGCAGTATTTT. Its translation is CATSAGTGPAPDTQYF.

Here the CDR3 DNA reads TGCGCCAGCAGCGAAGGGGTCAGGGGTCAGCCCCAGCATTTT. Amino acid sequence: CASSEGVRGQPQHF. The rearrangement joins TRBV5-1 to TRBJ1-5; possible D gene TRBD1, 6 bases. V lost 4 bases and J 6 bases, leaving 14 bases between the germline ends. This CDR3 has 14 amino acids. Germline V gives CDR1 SGHRS, CDR2 YFSETQ.

This chain joins TRBV3-1 (or the pseudogene TRBV3-2) and TRBJ1-2, with 7 positions matching TRBD1. This CDR3 is 15 amino acids long. Losses at the gene ends were 4 bases for V and 4 bases for J; bases not matched to a gene: 9. CDR1 and CDR2 (germline): LGHDT, YNNKEL (reference sequence). The CDR3 bases are TGTGCCAGCAGCCCGACAGGGAAAGGAGGCTATGGCTACACCTTC. This translates into CASSPTGKGGYGYTF.

The V gene is TRBV24-1, the J gene TRBJ2-3; TRBD1 is a possible D gene (5 bases). Between the trimmed V and J ends, which lost 0 bases and 6 bases, there was a span of 15 bases. Per the germline V gene, CDR1 is KGHDR and CDR2 is SFDVKD. The CDR3 extends over 16 amino acids. The CDR3 DNA reads TGTGCCACCAGTGATTTGGGACACGAAAAACGGGATACGCAGTATTTT. This sequence encodes CATSDLGHEKRDTQYF.

V is TRBV5-5 and J is TRBJ1-5; D is unclear. This CDR3 region has 15 residues. Deletions cut 0 bases from V and 7 bases from J, with 14 bases between. The germline V gene encodes CDR1 SGHKS and CDR2 YYEKEE (reference sequence). The chain's CDR3 is CASSLVVGSGQPQHF. CDR3 nucleotide sequence: TGTGCCAGCAGCTTGGTTGTCGGCAGCGGGCAGCCCCAGCATTTT.

This sequence joins TRBV7-3 and TRBJ2-3, with TRBD1 identical over 9 bases. This CDR3 region has 15 residues. V shed 5 bases, J shed 6 bases, and the junction held 9 bases outside the gene matches. Germline lookup yields CDR1 SGHTA and CDR2 FQGTGA. The CDR3 sequence is CASSIGTGHQDTQYF. For the CDR3, the DNA is TGTGCCAGCAGCATTGGGACAGGGCACCAGGATACGCAGTATTTT.

This chain joins TRBV2 and TRBJ2-1; TRBD2 agrees at 9 bases. Trimming removed 0 bases from V and 3 bases from J; junction bases left unmatched: 0. Per germline, CDR1 SNHLY and CDR2 FYNNEI. This CDR3 spans 15 amino acids. CDR3 amino acids: CASSEARGGYNEQFF. The CDR3 coding sequence is TGTGCCAGCAGTGAAGCGCGGGGGGGCTACAATGAGCAGTTCTTC. Using reference TRBV2 and TRBJ2-1 for the parts outside the CDR3, the full variable domain is EPEVTQTPSHQVTQMGQEVILRCVPISNHLYFYWYRQILGQKVEFLVSFYNNEISEKSEIFDDQFSVERPDGSNFTLKIRSTKLEDSAMYFCASSEARGGYNEQFFGPGTRLTVL.

The chain has TRBV18 and TRBJ1-1, with D tentatively TRBD1 (6 bases). The CDR3 length is 16 residues. The germline gives CDR1 KGHSH, CDR2 LQKENI. V was trimmed by 6 bases and J by 1 base, leaving 18 bases between them. The CDR3 region has the DNA TGTGCCAGCTCGCTAGGGATTTACAGGGAGAACACTGAAGCTTTCTTT. Translated, it gives CASSLGIYRENTEAFF.

The V gene is TRBV10-1, the J gene TRBJ1-6; tentatively, D is TRBD1 (6 bases). This CDR3 region has 14 residues. Trimming stripped 5 bases from V and 7 bases from J, with 12 bases between. Germline CDR1 is WNHNN and CDR2 is SYGVQD (reference sequence). CDR3 in amino acids: CASSSTGTNSPLHF. For the CDR3, the DNA is TGCGCCAGCAGTTCGACGGGGACAAATTCACCCCTCCACTTT.

The chain is built from TRBV10-2 and TRBJ1-3; possible D gene TRBD1, 5 bases. The germline V gene encodes CDR1 WSHSY and CDR2 SAAADI. The CDR3 runs to 14 residues. Trimming took 5 bases from V and 9 from J, leaving 17 bases between them. The CDR3 DNA reads TGCGCCAGCAGTAACCGGGACCGGGGGAGCACCATATATTTT. It specifies CASSNRDRGSTIYF.

The V and J genes are TRBV3-1 (or the pseudogene TRBV3-2) and TRBJ1-3; D unclear. The V end was cut by 0 bases, the J end by 1 base, with 4 bases between. Germline loops: CDR1 LGHDT, CDR2 YNNKEL (reference sequence). The CDR3 covers 14 residues. The CDR3 nucleotides read TGTGCCAGCAGCCAAGACAATTCTGGAAACACCATATATTTT. It is translated as CASSQDNSGNTIYF.